Below, 3 T cell receptor beta chains from the same sample are listed, as sequenced in a study of cytomegalovirus exposure and HLA in healthy donors. The PCR had 60 Vbeta and 13 Jbeta primers. Method: immunoSEQ multiplex PCR; TCRdb's copy keeps in-frame clones and lacks some. The sample yields about 160,000 clones, around nine tenths seen once. The sequencing sample was made of PBMCs. The source is a woman younger than 45 in good health and CMV-seronegative.

V is TRBV9 and J is TRBJ2-3; 7 positions agree with TRBD2. Germline V gene data show CDR1 as SGDLS and CDR2 as YYNGEE. After removal of 3 bases from V and 1 base from J, the junction contained 5 bases not matched to a gene. The CDR3 has 15 residues. DNA of the CDR3: TGTGCCAGCAGCGGCCTCACTAGCGGCACAGATACGCAGTATTTT. Amino acid sequence: CASSGLTSGTDTQYF.

This clone was seen only a few times. V and J are TRBV11-2 and TRBJ2-2, with TRBD2 as a possible D gene (6 bases). The CDR3 is 16 residues long. CDR1 is SGHAT and CDR2 is FQNNGV in the germline V gene. V was shortened by 6 bases and J by 4 bases, with 18 bases between the two germline ends. Here the CDR3 reads CASRHLRGRSTGELFF. CDR3 coding DNA: TGTGCCAGCAGACACTTGCGGGGACGAAGCACCGGGGAGCTGTTTTTT.

J is TRBJ2-1 and V is TRBV7-9, with TRBD2 matching over 9 bases. In germline, CDR1 is SEHNR, CDR2 FQNEAQ (reference sequence). The J segment lost 6 bases and the V segment lost 4 bases, leaving 10 bases of the junction unmatched. The CDR3 runs to 16 residues. The DNA for the CDR3 is TGTGCCAGCAGCTCCTTGGGCGGGGGGGCCTCCAATGAGCAGTTCTTC. Translation: CASSSLGGGASNEQFF.